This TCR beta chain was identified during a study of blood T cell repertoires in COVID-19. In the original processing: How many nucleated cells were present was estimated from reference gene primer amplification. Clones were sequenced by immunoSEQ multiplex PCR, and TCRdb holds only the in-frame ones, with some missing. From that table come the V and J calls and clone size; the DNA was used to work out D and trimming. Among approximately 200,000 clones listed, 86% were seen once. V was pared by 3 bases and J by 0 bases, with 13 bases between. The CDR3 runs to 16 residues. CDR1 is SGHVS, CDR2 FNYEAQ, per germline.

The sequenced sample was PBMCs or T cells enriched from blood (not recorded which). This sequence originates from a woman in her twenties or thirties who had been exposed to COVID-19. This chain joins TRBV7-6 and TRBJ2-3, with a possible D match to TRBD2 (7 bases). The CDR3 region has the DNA TGTGCCAGCAGCTTGGGGGGGGCGACAAGCACAGATACGCAGTATTTT. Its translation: CASSLGGATSTDTQYF.